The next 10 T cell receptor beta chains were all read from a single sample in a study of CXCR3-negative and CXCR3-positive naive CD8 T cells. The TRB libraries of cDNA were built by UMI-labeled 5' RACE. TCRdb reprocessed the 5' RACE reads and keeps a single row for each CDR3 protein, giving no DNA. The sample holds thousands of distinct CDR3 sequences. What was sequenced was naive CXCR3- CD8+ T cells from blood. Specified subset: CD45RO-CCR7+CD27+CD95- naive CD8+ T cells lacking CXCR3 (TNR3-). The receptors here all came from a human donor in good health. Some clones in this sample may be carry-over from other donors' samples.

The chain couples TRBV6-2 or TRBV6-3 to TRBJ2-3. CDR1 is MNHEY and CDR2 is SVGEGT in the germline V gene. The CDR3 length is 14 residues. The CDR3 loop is CASSISDGTDTQYF.

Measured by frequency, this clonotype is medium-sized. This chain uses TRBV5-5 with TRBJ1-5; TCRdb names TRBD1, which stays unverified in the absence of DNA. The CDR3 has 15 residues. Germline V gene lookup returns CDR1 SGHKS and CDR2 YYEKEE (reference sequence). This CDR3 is CASSSQGYSNQPQHF.

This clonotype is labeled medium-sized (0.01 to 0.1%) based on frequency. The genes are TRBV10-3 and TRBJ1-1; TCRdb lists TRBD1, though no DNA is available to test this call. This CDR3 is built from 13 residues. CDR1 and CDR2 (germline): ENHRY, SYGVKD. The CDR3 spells CATRDRENTEAFF.

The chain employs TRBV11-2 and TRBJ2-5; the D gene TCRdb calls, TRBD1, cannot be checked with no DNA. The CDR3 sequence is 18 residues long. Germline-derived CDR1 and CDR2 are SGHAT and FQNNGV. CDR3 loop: CASSLVYGDGKIQETQYF. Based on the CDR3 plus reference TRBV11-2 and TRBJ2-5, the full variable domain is EAGVAQSPRYKIIEKRQSVAFWCNPISGHATLYWYQQILGQGPKLLIQFQNNGVVDDSQLPKDRFSAERLKGVDSTLKIQPAKLEDSAVYLCASSLVYGDGKIQETQYFGPGTRLLVL.

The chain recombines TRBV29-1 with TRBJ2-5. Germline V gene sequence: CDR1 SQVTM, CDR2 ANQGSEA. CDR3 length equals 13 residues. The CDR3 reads CSVEDFNQRTQYF. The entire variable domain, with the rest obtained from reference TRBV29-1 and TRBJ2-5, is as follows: SAVISQKPSRDICQRGTSLTIQCQVDSQVTMMFWYRQQPGQSLTLIATANQGSEATYESGFVIDKFPISRPNLTFSTLTVSNMSPEDSSIYLCSVEDFNQRTQYFGPGTRLLVL.

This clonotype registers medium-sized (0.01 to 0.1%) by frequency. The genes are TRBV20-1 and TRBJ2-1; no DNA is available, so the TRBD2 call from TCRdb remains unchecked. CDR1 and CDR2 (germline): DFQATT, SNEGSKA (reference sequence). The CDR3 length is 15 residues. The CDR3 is CSARDPSSGVNEQFF.

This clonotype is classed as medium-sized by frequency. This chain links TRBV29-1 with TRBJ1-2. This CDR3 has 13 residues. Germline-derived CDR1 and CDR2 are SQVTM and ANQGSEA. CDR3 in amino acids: CSSGGGEESGYTF.

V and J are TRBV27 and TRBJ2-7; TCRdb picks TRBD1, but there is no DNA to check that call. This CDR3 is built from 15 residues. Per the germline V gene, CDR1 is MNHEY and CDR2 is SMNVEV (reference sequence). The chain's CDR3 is CASSSRQSTSYEQYF.

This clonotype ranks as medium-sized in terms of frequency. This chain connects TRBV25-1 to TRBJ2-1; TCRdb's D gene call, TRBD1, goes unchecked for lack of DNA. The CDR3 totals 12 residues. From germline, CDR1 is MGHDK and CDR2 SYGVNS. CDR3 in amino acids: CASSEGQGEQFF.

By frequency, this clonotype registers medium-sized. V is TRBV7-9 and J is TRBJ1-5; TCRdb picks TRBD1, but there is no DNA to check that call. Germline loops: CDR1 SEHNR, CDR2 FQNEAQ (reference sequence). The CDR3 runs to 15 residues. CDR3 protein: CASSSADRANQPQHF.